The clone carrying this T cell receptor (beta chain) was observed a few times. Germline CDR1 is LGHDT and CDR2 is YNNKEL (reference sequence). This CDR3 comprises 13 residues. V lost 6 bases, J lost 0 bases, and 9 bases lay in between. This sample was taken from a study of blood T cell repertoires in COVID-19. Study-wide context: Spain, Italy and the United States supplied samples that represented acute and convalescent COVID-19. Sources were T cells, B-cell-depleted T cells, or PBMCs; the material itself was cDNA or gDNA.

Original handling: Reference gene primers were amplified, and this amplification served to estimate nucleated cell counts. TCRdb's table, derived via immunoSEQ multiplex PCR, lists solely in-frame clones and lacks some. That table gives V, J and clone size, and the DNA gave D and trimming. The data contain 150,000 to 170,000 clones, approximately 80% of them singletons. The source is a woman older than 75 with acute or convalescent COVID-19. Sequenced material: peripheral blood. This sequence joins TRBV3-1 (or the pseudogene TRBV3-2) and TRBJ2-7; D is uncertain. CDR3 loop: CASSPLSSYEQYF. In DNA form, the CDR3 reads TGTGCCAGCAGTCCTTTGAGCTCCTACGAGCAGTACTTC.